Listed below are T cell receptor beta chains from one sample, sequenced in a study of blood T cell repertoires in COVID-19. Clones were read by immunoSEQ multiplex PCR, and TCRdb kept only the in-frame ones, dropping some. The sample lists under 300,000 clones, approximately 79% occurring once. Sequenced: peripheral blood. The receptor source for this set is a woman aged 80 or older with active or convalescent COVID-19. CDR3s include the opening cysteine and the closing phenylalanine or tryptophan. A D gene is named only where the DNA matches it firmly. The listing skips clone size in some rows; elsewhere it reads once, few, many or a size class.

cdr3_aa: CASSRKLAGDREQFF
cdr3_nt: TGTGCCAGCAGCCGCAAACTAGCGGGGGATCGTGAGCAGTTCTTC
j_call: TRBJ2-1
d_call: TRBD2
clone_size: NA
v_call: TRBV28

cdr3_aa: CASSQDSASGAVYTQYF
cdr3_nt: TGTGCCAGCAGCCAAGATTCGGCTAGCGGGGCGGTCTATACGCAGTATTTT
j_call: TRBJ2-3
d_call: TRBD2
clone_size: NA
v_call: TRBV4-2

cdr3_aa: CASSLTSGTYTGELFF
cdr3_nt: TGTGCCAGCAGCTTAACGAGCGGGACCTACACCGGGGAGCTGTTTTTT
j_call: TRBJ2-2
d_call: TRBD2
clone_size: NA
v_call: TRBV11-2

cdr3_aa: CASSQGLYSNQPQHF
cdr3_nt: TGTGCCAGCAGCCAAGGACTTTATAGCAATCAGCCCCAGCATTTT
j_call: TRBJ1-5
d_call: NA
clone_size: NA
v_call: TRBV3-1/TRBV3-2

cdr3_aa: CASSIGLGEGSNQPQHF
cdr3_nt: TGTGCCAGTAGTATTGGTTTGGGGGAGGGCAGCAATCAGCCCCAGCATTTT
j_call: TRBJ1-5
d_call: NA
clone_size: NA
v_call: TRBV19

cdr3_aa: CASSLGVGGREKLFF
cdr3_nt: TGTGCCAGCAGCTTAGGGGTTGGCGGAAGAGAAAAACTGTTTTTT
j_call: TRBJ1-4
d_call: NA
clone_size: NA
v_call: TRBV7-9

cdr3_aa: CASSHGTGLSYEQYF
cdr3_nt: TGTGCCAGCAGCCATGGGACAGGTCTATCCTACGAGCAGTACTTC
j_call: TRBJ2-7
d_call: TRBD1
clone_size: NA
v_call: TRBV28

cdr3_aa: CASRSWGGSNQPQHF
cdr3_nt: TGTGCCAGCAGGAGCTGGGGGGGGAGCAATCAGCCCCAGCATTTT
j_call: TRBJ1-5
d_call: NA
clone_size: NA
v_call: TRBV28

cdr3_aa: CASSPRPGSNEKLFF
cdr3_nt: TGTGCCAGCTCACCAAGGCCGGGGAGTAATGAAAAACTGTTTTTT
j_call: TRBJ1-4
d_call: NA
clone_size: NA
v_call: TRBV18

cdr3_aa: CASSHRQGEAFF
cdr3_nt: TGTGCCAGCAGCCACCGACAGGGGGAAGCTTTCTTT
j_call: TRBJ1-1
d_call: TRBD1
clone_size: NA
v_call: TRBV3-1/TRBV3-2

cdr3_aa: CASSPRLAGGRYEQYF
cdr3_nt: TGTGCCAGCAGCCCACGACTAGCGGGGGGGCGGTACGAGCAGTACTTC
j_call: TRBJ2-7
d_call: TRBD2
clone_size: NA
v_call: TRBV3-1/TRBV3-2

cdr3_aa: CASKREADQPQHF
cdr3_nt: TGTGCCAGCAAGAGGGAGGCGGATCAGCCCCAGCATTTT
j_call: TRBJ1-5
d_call: NA
clone_size: NA
v_call: TRBV6-5

cdr3_aa: CASSGPGQPSYNEQFF
cdr3_nt: TGCGCCAGCAGTGGGCCGGGACAGCCGTCCTACAATGAGCAGTTCTTC
j_call: TRBJ2-1
d_call: TRBD1
clone_size: NA
v_call: TRBV10-1

cdr3_aa: CASSRDRASGNTIYF
cdr3_nt: TGTGCCAGCAGCAGAGACAGGGCCTCTGGAAACACCATATATTTT
j_call: TRBJ1-3
d_call: TRBD1
clone_size: NA
v_call: TRBV7-9

cdr3_aa: CASSPGTGVGYTF
cdr3_nt: TGTGCCAGCAGTCCGGGGACAGGGGTCGGCTACACCTTC
j_call: TRBJ1-2
d_call: TRBD1
clone_size: NA
v_call: TRBV2

cdr3_aa: CASSQRVSEQYF
cdr3_nt: TGTGCCAGCAGCCAGAGGGTAAGCGAGCAGTACTTC
j_call: TRBJ2-7
d_call: NA
clone_size: NA
v_call: TRBV7-9

cdr3_aa: CASSLDRRREAFF
cdr3_nt: TGTGCCAGCAGCTTAGATCGCAGGAGGGAAGCTTTCTTT
j_call: TRBJ1-1
d_call: NA
clone_size: once
v_call: TRBV11-2

cdr3_aa: CASRIQGVDGYTF
cdr3_nt: TGTGCCAGCAGGATACAGGGGGTCGACGGCTACACCTTC
j_call: TRBJ1-2
d_call: TRBD1
clone_size: NA
v_call: TRBV2

cdr3_aa: CASTPGGATYEQYF
cdr3_nt: TGTGCCAGTACCCCCGGAGGGGCTACCTACGAGCAGTACTTC
j_call: TRBJ2-7
d_call: NA
clone_size: NA
v_call: TRBV19